This passage covers 10 T cell receptor beta chains from one sample sequenced in a study of blood T cell repertoires in COVID-19. Data came from immunoSEQ multiplex PCR; TCRdb stores just in-frame clones and leaves some out. The top ten hold about 19% of the sample, which has 100,000 or so clones, around 89% seen once. Sequencing used peripheral blood. The receptors were sampled from a human donor with acute or convalescent COVID-19. The donor label of this sample is uncertain.

This clone has only one observation. The J gene is TRBJ2-7, the V gene TRBV28; 8 bases fit TRBD1. The CDR3 sequence is 15 residues long. CDR1 is MDHEN, CDR2 SYDVKM, per germline. With V trimmed by 7 bases and J by 3 bases, 11 bases remained unmatched. The CDR3 DNA reads as TGTGCCAGCACCTCCGCCGCGACAGGGGTCTACGAGCAGTACTTC. It is translated as CASTSAATGVYEQYF.

This rearrangement joins TRBV7-3 to TRBJ2-3, with 9 bases fitting TRBD2. With 1 base clipped from V and 5 bases from J, the junction kept 10 bases outside the gene matches. Germline values: CDR1 SGHTA, CDR2 FQGTGA. This CDR3 contains 17 residues. The CDR3 coding sequence is TGTGCCAGCAGCTTAAAGTGGGGGCTAGCGGGAAAAGATACGCAGTATTTT. It is translated as CASSLKWGLAGKDTQYF.

This clone was detected once. The V call is TRBV3-1 (or the pseudogene TRBV3-2), the J call TRBJ1-2, with D possibly TRBD1 on 5 matching bases. This CDR3 spans 15 amino acids. Germline V gene data show CDR1 as LGHDT and CDR2 as YNNKEL (reference sequence). The V end lost 4 bases, the J end lost 4 bases, and 16 bases lay between the germline ends. The CDR3 bases are TGTGCCAGCAGCCGAACAGAGACAGACCTCTATGGCTACACCTTC. Amino acid sequence: CASSRTETDLYGYTF.

CDR3 amino acids: CASSLDPYKYTEAFF. The CDR3 DNA reads TGTGCCAGCAGCTTAGATCCCTATAAATACACTGAAGCTTTCTTT. The chain links TRBV7-2 to TRBJ1-1; D is unresolved. Per the germline V gene, CDR1 is SGHTA and CDR2 is FQGNSA. The CDR3 totals 15 residues. Trimming took off 1 base at V and 3 bases at J, with 12 bases between the two ends.

The V gene is TRBV6-6, the J gene TRBJ1-3, with 9 bases that match TRBD1. The junction had 2 bases not matched to a gene; V was cut back by 9 bases and J by 2 bases. The CDR3 totals 13 residues. Germline V lookup: CDR1 MNHNY, CDR2 SVGAGI (reference sequence). The CDR3 DNA follows: TGTGCCAGTGACAGGGGGACTGGAAACACCATATATTTT. It codes for CASDRGTGNTIYF.

The chain combines TRBV12-3 or TRBV12-4 with TRBJ2-1; the D is unclear. CDR3 length equals 13 residues. The V gene lost 3 bases and the J gene lost 6 bases, with 9 bases spanning the gap. CDR3 sequence (DNA): TGTGCCAGCAGTTTGCTCGTCGGCAATGAGCAGTTCTTC. This codes for CASSLLVGNEQFF.

About this clone: This sample also contains other DNA sequences that code for the same CDR3. This rearrangement joins TRBV20-1 to TRBJ2-1; D is undetermined. The V and J ends lost 5 bases and 7 bases respectively, with 6 bases between them. Germline lookup yields CDR1 DFQATT and CDR2 SNEGSKA (reference sequence). This CDR3 has 10 residues. For the CDR3, the DNA is TGCAGTGCTCGGAGAAATGAGCAGTTCTTC. This encodes CSARRNEQFF.

The V gene is TRBV7-2, the J gene TRBJ1-1; D unclear. The CDR3 loop spans 15 amino acids. In germline, CDR1 is SGHTA, CDR2 FQGNSA. V was clipped by 0 bases and J by 1 base, with 9 bases between them. CDR3 nucleotides: TGTGCCAGCAGCTTAGCGCTCGCCAGGAACACTGAAGCTTTCTTT. It is translated as CASSLALARNTEAFF.

The V call is TRBV4-1, the J call TRBJ1-4; 9 nucleotides agree with TRBD1. CDR3 length equals 13 residues. CDR1 and CDR2 (germline): MGHRA, YSYEKL. Trimming removed 4 bases from V and 7 bases from J; junction bases left unmatched: 1. In DNA form, the CDR3 reads TGCGCCAGCAGCCGGGACAGGGCTGAAAAACTGTTTTTT. It translates to CASSRDRAEKLFF.

On this clone: Relative to the germline gene, one junction end is altered; a read error may explain this. The chain joins TRBV11-1 to TRBJ2-7; TRBD2 might be the D (6 bases). The CDR3 covers 13 residues. Germline CDR1 and CDR2: SGHAT and FQDESV (reference sequence). The CDR3 DNA is TGTGCCAGCAGGTTAGCCGGGGGTCACGAGCAGTACTTC. It encodes CASRLAGGHEQYF.